This T cell receptor (beta chain) was captured in a study of T cells in tumors after PD-1 blockade. Study-level information: Patients received pembrolizumab 200 mg every 3 weeks or cemiplimab 350 mg every 2 weeks. Findings and caveats of the study: About 41% of tumor TCR clonotypes were also found in blood.

Sequenced by immunoSEQ multiplex PCR; TCRdb stores in-frame clones only, minus some. In the table there are more than 9,000 clones, 67% of which are singletons. The V gene's germline CDR1 is LNHNV and CDR2 YYDKDF (reference sequence). The CDR3 spans 17 residues. V trimming: 4 bases; J trimming: 3 bases; junction bases outside the gene matches: 10. As to this clone: What it binds is unknown.

The chain uses TRBV15 and TRBJ1-1, with TRBD1 matching 11 bases. The sample was tumor tissue, taken after anti-PD-1 treatment. This clonotype originated in a human donor with basal cell carcinoma. In DNA, the CDR3 is TGTGCCACCAGCATGCAGAGGGGACAGGGGGTTGACACTGAAGCTTTCTTT. This codes for CATSMQRGQGVDTEAFF.